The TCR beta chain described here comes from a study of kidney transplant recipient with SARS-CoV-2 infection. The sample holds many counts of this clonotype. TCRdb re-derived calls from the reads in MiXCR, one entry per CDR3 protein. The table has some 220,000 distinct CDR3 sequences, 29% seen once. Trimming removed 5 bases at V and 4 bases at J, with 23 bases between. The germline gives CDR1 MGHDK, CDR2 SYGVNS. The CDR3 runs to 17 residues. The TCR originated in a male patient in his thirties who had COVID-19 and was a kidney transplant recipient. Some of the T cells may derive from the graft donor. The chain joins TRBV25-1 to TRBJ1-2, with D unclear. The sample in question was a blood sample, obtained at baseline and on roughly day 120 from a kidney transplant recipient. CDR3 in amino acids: CASSLVPELGKTYGYTF. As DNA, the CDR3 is TGTGCCAGCAGTCTTGTGCCAGAACTGGGAAAGACCTATGGCTACACCTTC.